This T cell receptor beta chain was recovered during a study of T cell responses to AZD1222 COVID-19 vaccine. TCRdb keeps only in-frame clones here, not all; method: immunoSEQ multiplex PCR. Of 120,000 to 150,000 clones in the sample, about 90% were seen once. The germline CDR1 and CDR2 sequences are MNHEY and SVGEGT. The CDR3 consists of 14 residues. V was shortened by 6 bases and J by 2 bases, with 14 bases between the two germline ends. The TCR was taken from an adult in good health. The sample here was peripheral blood, taken on day 0 of AZD1222 vaccination. The chain joins TRBV6-2 or TRBV6-3 to TRBJ2-7; TRBD1 might be the D (6 bases). CDR3 sequence (DNA): TGTGCCAGCAGCTCGCCTCACAGGGCCTACGAGCAGTACTTC. It encodes CASSSPHRAYEQYF.